Shown below are 10 T cell receptor beta chains from a single sample sequenced in a study of blood T cell repertoires in COVID-19. Only in-frame clones appear in the TCRdb table, and some are missing; sequencing was by immunoSEQ multiplex PCR. The sample gives some 100,000 clones, 85% of which show up once; about 1.7% is in the top ten. Input material: peripheral blood. Receptor source: a woman between 65 and 79 years old with active or convalescent COVID-19.

The CDR3 DNA follows: TGCGCCAGCAGCTTGGAGGGGACAGGGAGATCACCCCTCCACTTT. Translation gives CASSLEGTGRSPLHF. The rearrangement uses TRBV5-1 and TRBJ1-6; 9 bases are a match to TRBD1. This CDR3 is built from 15 residues. Germline CDR1 reads SGHRS; CDR2 reads YFSETQ. V trimming: 0 bases; J trimming: 10 bases; junction bases outside the gene matches: 5.

The V gene is TRBV25-1, the J gene TRBJ1-1; 7 bases are shared with TRBD1. Trimming removed 1 base from V and 2 bases from J; junction bases left unmatched: 4. This CDR3 spans 15 amino acids. Germline CDR1 MGHDK, CDR2 SYGVNS. CDR3 sequence (DNA): TGTGCCAGCAGTGAATTGGGACAGTTAAACACTGAAGCTTTCTTT. Its protein is CASSELGQLNTEAFF.

The chain recombines TRBV9 with TRBJ1-1; 10 nucleotides line up with TRBD1. The CDR3 runs to 15 residues. J lost 7 bases, V lost 0 bases, and 6 bases had no gene match. Germline assignment: CDR1 SGDLS and CDR2 YYNGEE. CDR3 sequence reads: CASSVDPGQGIEAFF. The DNA for the CDR3 is TGTGCCAGCAGCGTAGATCCGGGACAGGGGATTGAAGCTTTCTTT.

This chain links TRBV12-3 or TRBV12-4 with TRBJ1-1, with D possibly being TRBD1 (5 bases). The CDR3 is made up of 12 amino acids. V was shortened by 5 bases and J by 8 bases, with 12 bases between the two germline ends. CDR3 DNA sequence: TGTGCCAGCAGTCCCGACAGATCCGAAGCTTTCTTT. Its protein is CASSPDRSEAFF.

V usage is TRBV5-1 and J usage is TRBJ2-7; TRBD2 matches at 8 bases. This CDR3 is 15 amino acids long. The V gene end was trimmed by 4 bases and the J gene end by 0 bases; junction bases not matched to a gene: 6. From germline, CDR1 is SGHRS and CDR2 YFSETQ. DNA for the CDR3: TGCGCCAGCAGCATAACTAGCGGCAACTCCTACGAGCAGTACTTC. Amino acid sequence: CASSITSGNSYEQYF.

V gene TRBV3-1 (or the pseudogene TRBV3-2) combines with J gene TRBJ2-5, with 8 bases matching TRBD1. The trim removed 6 bases at V and 5 bases at J, leaving 8 bases unmatched. The CDR3 is made up of 14 amino acids. Germline V gene data show CDR1 as LGHDT and CDR2 as YNNKEL (reference sequence). CDR3 sequence reads: CASSRQGSGETQYF. The CDR3, as DNA: TGTGCCAGCAGTCGACAGGGGAGTGGCGAGACCCAGTACTTC.

This chain joins TRBV18 and TRBJ2-7; 9 bases align to TRBD1. The germline V gene encodes CDR1 KGHSH and CDR2 LQKENI. CDR3 size: 17 residues. J lost 5 bases, V lost 3 bases, and 14 bases had no gene match. Here the CDR3 reads CASSPQRTGESIDEQYF. Written as DNA, the CDR3 is TGTGCCAGCTCACCTCAGAGGACAGGGGAGTCTATCGACGAGCAGTACTTC.

The rearrangement uses TRBV5-1 and TRBJ1-6; TRBD1 matches 10 bases. Germline V gives CDR1 SGHRS, CDR2 YFSETQ. Trimming at V came to 4 bases and at J to 5 bases, leaving 3 bases not matched to a gene. The CDR3 runs to 15 residues. The CDR3 reads CASSGQGGDNSPLHF. The CDR3 DNA sequence: TGCGCCAGCAGCGGACAGGGGGGCGATAATTCACCCCTCCACTTT. Full variable domain (outside the CDR3, taken from reference TRBV5-1 and TRBJ1-6): KAGVTQTPRYLIKTRGQQVTLSCSPISGHRSVSWYQQTPGQGLQFLFEYFSETQRNKGNFPGRFSGRQFSNSRSEMNVSTLELGDSALYLCASSGQGGDNSPLHFGNGTRLTVT.

This clone was seen just once. This chain links TRBV6-5 with TRBJ1-1; TRBD1 matches at 10 bases. The CDR3 consists of 16 residues. Germline V gene sequence: CDR1 MNHEY, CDR2 SVGAGI. V lost 2 bases to trimming and J lost 7 bases; unmatched junction nucleotides: 10. CDR3 DNA: TGTGCCAGCAGTTACGGGGGACAGGGGTACAGTAGTGAAGCTTTCTTT. Translated: CASSYGGQGYSSEAFF.

The sample holds one count of this clone. The chain employs TRBV24-1 and TRBJ1-2; D not resolved. The CDR3 loop spans 14 amino acids. The V gene lost 5 bases and the J gene lost 4 bases, with 13 bases spanning the gap. From germline, CDR1 is KGHDR and CDR2 SFDVKD. DNA for the CDR3: TGTGCCACCAGTGCTGAGGCTTGCGTCTATGGCTACACCTTC. Protein: CATSAEACVYGYTF.